The 21 T cell receptor beta chains below come from one sample, sequenced in a study of blood T cell repertoires in COVID-19. TCRdb's copy holds only in-frame clones and misses some; the assay was immunoSEQ multiplex PCR. The table has 250,000 to 300,000 clones, approximately 90% seen once. The specimen was peripheral blood. The receptors come from a woman aged 30 to 39 with active or convalescent COVID-19.

This rearrangement joins TRBV7-9 to TRBJ2-3, with 8 bases matching TRBD1. With V trimmed by 4 bases and J by 2 bases, 8 bases remained unmatched. Per the germline V gene, CDR1 is SEHNR and CDR2 is FQNEAQ (reference sequence). The CDR3 extends over 16 amino acids. The CDR3 DNA follows: TGTGCCAGCAGCTACCCGACGACAGGGGCCACAGATACGCAGTATTTT. This gives the protein CASSYPTTGATDTQYF.

V is TRBV6-2 or TRBV6-3 and J is TRBJ2-7; TRBD2 agrees at 7 bases. Germline CDR1 MNHEY, CDR2 SVGEGT. The CDR3 totals 16 residues. The V gene end was trimmed by 2 bases and the J gene end by 6 bases; junction bases not matched to a gene: 13. CDR3 amino acids: CASSYGGLAVPGEQYF. As DNA, the CDR3 is TGTGCCAGCAGTTACGGAGGGCTAGCGGTACCGGGCGAGCAGTACTTC.

This clone was picked up one time. This chain links TRBV5-1 with TRBJ1-1; D not resolved. Between the trimmed V and J ends, which lost 5 bases and 1 base, there was a span of 12 bases. Germline V gene lookup returns CDR1 SGHRS and CDR2 YFSETQ. CDR3 length: 14 amino acids. CDR3 in amino acids: CASRRGSSNTEAFF. Here the CDR3 DNA reads TGCGCCAGCAGGCGGGGATCCTCGAACACTGAAGCTTTCTTT.

J is TRBJ2-5 and V is TRBV3-1 (or the pseudogene TRBV3-2); 14 positions agree with TRBD2. Germline loops: CDR1 LGHDT, CDR2 YNNKEL (reference sequence). The V and J ends lost 4 bases and 13 bases, in that order; junction bases with no gene match: 5. The CDR3 spans 13 residues. CDR3 nucleotides: TGTGCCAGCAGCCCACCGGGACTAGCGGGGGCGTACTTC. This encodes CASSPPGLAGAYF.

The chain couples TRBV5-1 to TRBJ1-4, with 8 nucleotides matching TRBD1. Germline V gene lookup returns CDR1 SGHRS and CDR2 YFSETQ. This CDR3 spans 15 amino acids. V lost 5 bases, J lost 1 base, and 4 bases stayed unmatched. Here the CDR3 reads CASSTQGVTNEKLFF. The CDR3 DNA follows: TGCGCCAGCAGTACACAGGGGGTAACTAATGAAAAACTGTTTTTT.

The gene calls are TRBV7-3 and TRBJ2-5, with 7 bases lining up with TRBD2. Trimming removed 3 bases from V and 5 bases from J; junction bases left unmatched: 3. CDR1 and CDR2 from the germline V gene are SGHTA and FQGTGA. The CDR3 loop spans 13 amino acids. DNA for the CDR3: TGTGCCAGCAGCTTCTCTAGCGGCGAGACCCAGTACTTC. Amino acid sequence: CASSFSSGETQYF.

For this clone: The junction shows a germline mismatch at one end, possibly a read error. This chain links TRBV9 with TRBJ2-1, with 7 bases matching TRBD1. The CDR3 runs 15 residues. In germline, CDR1 is SGDLS, CDR2 YYNGEE. CDR3: CASSPRTGDYNEQFF. Here the CDR3 DNA reads TGTGCTAGCAGCCCGCGGACAGGAGACTACAATGAGCAGTTCTTC.

The J gene is TRBJ1-2, the V gene TRBV7-8; D perhaps matches TRBD1 (6 bases). Trimming left V 5 bases short and J 8 bases short, with 21 bases between. This CDR3 contains 15 residues. The germline CDR1 and CDR2 sequences are SGHVS and FQNEAQ. The chain's CDR3 is CASSPGNTGSRGYTF. The CDR3 DNA reads as TGTGCCAGCAGCCCTGGCAATACAGGGAGTCGCGGCTACACCTTC. Drawing the rest from reference TRBV7-8 and TRBJ1-2, the complete variable domain is GAGVSQSPRYKVAKRGQDVALRCDPISGHVSLFWYQQALGQGPEFLTYFQNEAQLDKSGLPSDRFFAERPEGSVSTLKIQRTQQEDSAVYLCASSPGNTGSRGYTFGSGTRLTVV.

The genes are TRBV7-9 and TRBJ1-6; TRBD1 is a possible D gene (5 bases). The V gene's germline CDR1 is SEHNR and CDR2 FQNEAQ (reference sequence). CDR3 length: 16 residues. The V gene lost 1 base and the J gene lost 6 bases, with 13 bases spanning the gap. CDR3 nucleotide sequence: TGTGCCAGCAGCTTAGAATCAGCGGGGACTAATTCACCCCTCCACTTT. It codes for CASSLESAGTNSPLHF.

The chain carries TRBV27 and TRBJ2-3; TRBD1 aligns across 9 bases. Germline CDR1 is MNHEY and CDR2 is SMNVEV (reference sequence). The CDR3 has 15 residues. V trimming: 7 bases; J trimming: 3 bases; junction bases outside the gene matches: 8. The CDR3 sequence is CASTRGDRATDTQYF. CDR3 sequence (DNA): TGTGCCAGCACAAGGGGGGACAGGGCAACAGATACGCAGTATTTT.

In its sample, this clone was seen a few times. The chain employs TRBV3-1 (or the pseudogene TRBV3-2) and TRBJ2-2; D uncertain. There are 14 residues in the CDR3. Germline CDR1 and CDR2: LGHDT and YNNKEL (reference sequence). Trimming shortened V by 1 base and J by 7 bases, and 10 bases separated the two germline ends. The DNA of the CDR3 is TGTGCCAGCAGCCAAGGCACAGAACACGGGGAGCTGTTTTTT. Its protein is CASSQGTEHGELFF.

This chain links TRBV5-6 with TRBJ1-5; a possible D gene is TRBD1 (5 bases). Between the trimmed V and J ends, which lost 2 bases and 5 bases, there was a span of 14 bases. The CDR3 covers 15 residues. Germline V gene data show CDR1 as SGHDT and CDR2 as YYEEEE. The CDR3 here is CASSFWGVSDQPQHF. In DNA, the CDR3 is TGTGCCAGCAGCTTCTGGGGGGTGTCGGATCAGCCCCAGCATTTT.

This rearrangement joins TRBV6-2 or TRBV6-3 to TRBJ1-5; tentative D call: TRBD1 (5 bases). Between the trimmed V and J ends, which lost 2 bases and 5 bases, there was a span of 13 bases. The germline V gene has CDR1 MNHEY and CDR2 SVGEGT. The CDR3 has 15 residues. CDR3 sequence reads: CASSYPGRTYQPQHF. In nucleotides, the CDR3 is TGTGCCAGCAGTTACCCAGGGCGTACCTATCAGCCCCAGCATTTT.

This clone has more than one count but fewer than ten. V gene TRBV6-1 combines with J gene TRBJ2-5; 12 nucleotides align to TRBD2. CDR1 MNHNS and CDR2 SASEGT come from the germline V gene. CDR3 length equals 16 residues. Trimming at V came to 1 base and at J to 3 bases, leaving 3 bases not matched to a gene. CDR3 residues: CASSEGTSGGKETQYF. In nucleotides, the CDR3 is TGTGCCAGCAGTGAAGGAACTAGCGGGGGGAAAGAGACCCAGTACTTC.

The CDR3 nucleotides are TGTGCCAGCAGTTTGAACAGGAACACTGAAGCTTTCTTT. This gives the protein CASSLNRNTEAFF. V is TRBV12-3 or TRBV12-4 and J is TRBJ1-1, with unresolved D. The V end lost 3 bases, the J end lost 1 base, and 6 bases lay between the germline ends. The CDR3 covers 13 residues.

J is TRBJ1-1 and V is TRBV2, with D possibly being TRBD1 (6 bases). Per the germline V gene, CDR1 is SNHLY and CDR2 is FYNNEI. Between the trimmed V and J ends, which lost 0 bases and 0 bases, there was a span of 11 bases. This CDR3 comprises 16 residues. The CDR3 loop is CASSEALGQLNTEAFF. CDR3 in DNA: TGTGCCAGCAGTGAAGCCTTGGGACAACTGAACACTGAAGCTTTCTTT.

The table lists this clone with a count of one. The CDR3 region has the DNA TGTGCCAGTAGTCTCGGGACAATGGCCGGGGAGCTGTTTTTT. Translation: CASSLGTMAGELFF. The rearrangement joins TRBV19 to TRBJ2-2; D is perhaps TRBD1 (6 bases). Germline-derived CDR1 and CDR2 are LNHDA and SQIVND (reference sequence). The CDR3 contains 14 residues. Trimming removed 5 bases at V and 6 bases at J, with 13 bases between. The variable domain in full, completed from reference TRBV19 and TRBJ2-2, reads DGGITQSPKYLFRKEGQNVTLSCEQNLNHDAMYWYRQDPGQGLRLIYYSQIVNDFQKGDIAEGYSVSREKKESFPLTVTSAQKNPTAFYLCASSLGTMAGELFFGEGSRLTVL.

The genes are TRBV6-5 and TRBJ2-7; 8 bases are a match to TRBD1. CDR3 length: 13 amino acids. The V and J ends lost 10 bases and 3 bases, in that order; junction bases with no gene match: 8. Per the germline V gene, CDR1 is MNHEY and CDR2 is SVGAGI. The CDR3 region has the DNA TGTGCCACCGGGACAGGATCCTTCTACGAGCAGTACTTC. Translating gives CATGTGSFYEQYF.

The CDR3: CASSPSGGAGEQYF. CDR3 nucleotide sequence: TGTGCCAGCAGCCCATCAGGGGGCGCGGGGGAGCAGTACTTC. The rearrangement joins TRBV7-3 to TRBJ2-7, with 8 nucleotides matching TRBD1. Trimming took 5 bases from V and 7 from J; bases not matched to a gene: 10. The germline V gene encodes CDR1 SGHTA and CDR2 FQGTGA. There are 14 residues in the CDR3.

This chain uses TRBV7-3 with TRBJ1-2; perhaps TRBD1 as D (6 bases). This CDR3 has 15 residues. The V end lost 5 bases, the J end lost 2 bases, and 15 bases lay between the germline ends. Germline values: CDR1 SGHTA, CDR2 FQGTGA. This CDR3 is CASSQSGRGNYGYTF. CDR3 DNA: TGTGCCAGCAGCCAGTCCGGCAGGGGAAACTATGGCTACACCTTC.

The chain combines TRBV5-5 with TRBJ2-7; TRBD2 matches at 9 bases. The V and J ends lost 4 bases and 5 bases, in that order; junction bases with no gene match: 10. Looked up from germline, CDR1 is SGHKS and CDR2 is YYEKEE (reference sequence). This CDR3 is built from 15 residues. The CDR3 coding sequence is TGTGCCAGCAGCCCAATGGGACTAGCTGAGAACGAGCAGTACTTC. Encoded protein: CASSPMGLAENEQYF.